A single sample gave rise to the 8 T cell receptor beta chains below, sequenced in a study of tumor-infiltrating lymphocytes in primary liver carcinoma. Unsorted whole blood supplied the blood RNA, and germline DNA was isolated too. The template, 450 to 650 ng total RNA, yielded TCR beta cDNA made with a constant-region primer. Library construction for TCR beta comprised three nested multiplex PCR rounds performed with slightly modified ARM-PCR. Both of the initial two PCR rounds ran for roughly 11 cycles and employed TRBV1-TRBV30 forward primers alongside a C-beta reverse primer. TCRdb redid the calling of the multiplex PCR reads with MiXCR, one entry per CDR3 protein. The sample includes under 200,000 distinct CDR3 sequences, around 60% of them seen just once. The source material was peripheral blood. These receptors were taken from an older woman with primary liver carcinoma and hepatitis B virus infection.

There are many counts of this clonotype. DNA of the CDR3: TGTGCCAGCAGTTTTGGGGGCTTCACCGGGGAGCTGTTTTTT. Protein sequence: CASSFGGFTGELFF. The chain has TRBV12-3 or TRBV12-4 and TRBJ2-2, with D possibly being TRBD1 (6 bases). The CDR3 is 14 residues long. V lost 3 bases to trimming and J lost 4 bases, with 9 bases between them.

The chain has TRBV7-8 and TRBJ2-1; 11 positions agree with TRBD2. Germline CDR1 SGHVS, CDR2 FQNEAQ. The CDR3 loop spans 17 amino acids. The J segment lost 7 bases and the V segment lost 2 bases, leaving 10 bases of the junction unmatched. DNA for the CDR3: TGTGCCAGCAGCTTAATTACTAGCGGGAGTCTGGGGAATGAGCAGTTCTTC. Translation: CASSLITSGSLGNEQFF.

About this clonotype: Germline is not matched at one junction end, which may reflect a read error. V and J are TRBV4-1 and TRBJ2-3; D may correspond to TRBD1 or TRBD2 (6 bases each). CDR1 and CDR2 from the germline V gene are MGHRA and YSYEKL. CDR3 size: 16 residues. This CDR3 is CASSQVHGGPTDTQYF. CDR3 DNA sequence: TGCGCTAGCAGCCAAGTTCACGGGGGCCCCACAGATACGCAGTATTTT.

This clonotype was counted at least ten times. The rearrangement uses TRBV4-1 and TRBJ2-5; D may match TRBD1 or TRBD2 (5 bases each). V lost 0 bases to trimming and J lost 4 bases, with 12 bases between them. Germline V gene data show CDR1 as MGHRA and CDR2 as YSYEKL. The CDR3 totals 15 residues. CDR3 region: CASSQDRGAVETQYF. In DNA, the CDR3 is TGCGCCAGCAGCCAAGATCGAGGGGCGGTAGAGACCCAGTACTTC.

As to this clonotype: The CDR3 does not close with the conserved phenylalanine or tryptophan, likely indicating a read error. The rearrangement joins TRBV12-3 or TRBV12-4 to TRBJ2-6; D is undetermined. The CDR3 has 15 residues. The CDR3 DNA reads TGTGCCAGCAGTCAAGAGAATGCTGGGGTCAACGTCCTGACTTTA. It translates to CASSQENAGVNVLTL.

This chain uses TRBV28 with TRBJ2-3; TRBD2 agrees at 9 bases. Germline V gives CDR1 MDHEN, CDR2 SYDVKM. V was pared by 10 bases and J by 2 bases, with 10 bases of the junction left unmatched. The CDR3 covers 15 residues. This CDR3 is CATTRTSVSTDTQYF. For the CDR3, the DNA is TGTGCCACAACGCGGACTAGCGTCTCCACAGATACGCAGTATTTT.

The rearrangement links TRBV29-1 to TRBJ2-5, with D uncertain. The CDR3 sequence is 13 residues long. V shed 4 bases and J shed 0 bases, with 9 bases lying between them. Germline V gene data show CDR1 as SQVTM and CDR2 as ANQGSEA. The CDR3 sequence is CSVVRLDQETQYF. CDR3 DNA: TGCAGCGTTGTAAGGCTAGACCAAGAGACCCAGTACTTC.

The gene calls are TRBV10-2 and TRBJ1-2, with D tentatively TRBD1 (5 bases). In germline, CDR1 is WSHSY, CDR2 SAAADI. V was clipped by 2 bases and J by 11 bases, with 18 bases between them. There are 14 residues in the CDR3. The CDR3: CASSEGHWDYEYTF. The CDR3 DNA follows: TGCGCCAGCAGTGAGGGACATTGGGACTATGAATACACCTTC.